Each of the 28 T cell receptor beta chains below was sequenced from the same sample in a study of blood T cell repertoires in COVID-19. The data were produced by immunoSEQ multiplex PCR, yet TCRdb's version contains in-frame clones alone and is incomplete. The sample records some 60,000 clones, 81% being singletons. What was sequenced was peripheral blood. The source is a woman of 80 years or more with active or convalescent COVID-19.

The chain joins TRBV5-6 to TRBJ2-6; D uncertain. Germline CDR1 is SGHDT and CDR2 is YYEEEE. CDR3 length: 14 amino acids. V dropped 4 bases and J dropped 1 base, with 6 bases sitting between them. The CDR3 loop reads CASSPPSGANVLTF. DNA for the CDR3: TGTGCCAGCAGCCCCCCTTCTGGGGCCAACGTCCTGACTTTC.

V gene TRBV6-1 combines with J gene TRBJ2-7, with D possibly being TRBD1 (5 bases). Trimming pared 3 bases from V and 1 base from J, leaving 10 bases between. CDR1 is MNHNS, CDR2 SASEGT, per germline. CDR3 length equals 14 residues. CDR3: CASSEGPVSYEQYF. The CDR3 DNA reads TGTGCCAGCAGTGAGGGGCCAGTTTCCTACGAGCAGTACTTC.

The chain links TRBV6-2 or TRBV6-3 to TRBJ1-1, with a weak D call TRBD1 (5 bases). Germline CDR1 and CDR2: MNHEY and SVGEGT. With 4 bases removed from V and 8 bases from J, the gap between germline ends came to 14 bases. CDR3 length: 13 amino acids. Here the CDR3 reads CASSLSPGGEAFF. In DNA, the CDR3 is TGTGCCAGCAGTTTATCCCCCGGGGGGGAAGCTTTCTTT.

The chain employs TRBV28 and TRBJ1-3; D is unclear. V was clipped by 6 bases and J by 0 bases, with 6 bases between them. The germline gives CDR1 MDHEN, CDR2 SYDVKM. CDR3 length: 13 residues. This CDR3 reads CASRPSSGNTIYF. The CDR3 DNA reads as TGTGCCAGCAGGCCTAGCTCTGGAAACACCATATATTTT.

V is TRBV18 and J is TRBJ2-1; a weak D match, TRBD1 (5 bases). Germline V gene sequence: CDR1 KGHSH, CDR2 LQKENI. This CDR3 is built from 11 residues. Trimming stripped 6 bases from V and 8 bases from J, with 8 bases between. The chain's CDR3 is CASSQGDEQFF. CDR3 coding DNA: TGTGCCAGCTCCCAGGGCGATGAGCAGTTCTTC.

This chain connects TRBV5-1 to TRBJ1-1, with unresolved D. This CDR3 comprises 14 residues. V was cut by 0 bases and J by 4 bases, with 10 bases left in between. Germline V lookup: CDR1 SGHRS, CDR2 YFSETQ. The CDR3 region has the DNA TGCGCCAGCAGCTTGGAGTGGGCCGGCACTGAAGCTTTCTTT. It yields the protein CASSLEWAGTEAFF.

The V and J genes are TRBV3-1 (or the pseudogene TRBV3-2) and TRBJ2-1, with 9 nucleotides matching TRBD1. CDR1 and CDR2 from the germline V gene are LGHDT and YNNKEL (reference sequence). V lost 4 bases to trimming and J lost 9 bases; unmatched junction nucleotides: 10. The CDR3 extends over 15 amino acids. The chain's CDR3 is CASSPRDRASLEQFF. CDR3 nucleotide sequence: TGTGCCAGCAGCCCCCGGGACAGGGCCTCTCTTGAGCAGTTCTTC.

The rearrangement joins TRBV18 to TRBJ1-6; D possibly corresponds to TRBD1 (6 bases). The CDR3 spans 14 residues. The V end was cut by 2 bases, the J end by 5 bases, with 7 bases between. Per the germline V gene, CDR1 is KGHSH and CDR2 is LQKENI. In DNA, the CDR3 is TGTGCCAGCTCACCAGGACAGAATAATTCACCCCTCCACTTT. Protein product: CASSPGQNNSPLHF. Combining the CDR3 with reference TRBV18 and TRBJ1-6 gives the whole variable domain NAGVMQNPRHLVRRRGQEARLRCSPMKGHSHVYWYRQLPEEGLKFMVYLQKENIIDESGMPKERFSAEFPKEGPSILRIQQVVRGDSAAYFCASSPGQNNSPLHFGNGTRLTVT.

This clone was found a few times. The rearrangement joins TRBV4-1 to TRBJ2-7; maybe TRBD1 (5 bases). CDR1 and CDR2 from the germline V gene are MGHRA and YSYEKL. Trimming stripped 1 base from V and 4 bases from J, with 8 bases between. The CDR3 is 13 amino acids. In DNA form, the CDR3 reads TGCGCCAGCAGCCAAGGGCCAGGGTACGAGCAGTACTTC. Translated, it gives CASSQGPGYEQYF.

The genes are TRBV6-5 and TRBJ2-7; D might be TRBD2 (6 bases). V lost 0 bases and J lost 1, with 10 bases in between. This CDR3 region has 15 residues. Germline assignment: CDR1 MNHEY and CDR2 SVGAGI. CDR3 loop: CASSYSGGYSYEQYF. The CDR3 DNA reads as TGTGCCAGCAGTTACTCGGGAGGATATTCCTACGAGCAGTACTTC.

The DNA for the CDR3 is TGTGCCAGCAGTGGGGGAGCAAACTATGGCTACACCTTC. Translated, it gives CASSGGANYGYTF. The chain recombines TRBV2 with TRBJ1-2; D gene ambiguous. This CDR3 has 13 amino acids. Germline CDR1 and CDR2: SNHLY and FYNNEI. V lost 4 bases and J lost 2, with 8 bases in between.

The rearrangement joins TRBV11-2 to TRBJ2-1; no firm D call. The CDR3 sequence is 13 residues long. In germline, CDR1 is SGHAT, CDR2 FQNNGV. V lost 3 bases to trimming and J lost 5 bases, with 8 bases between them. The CDR3 here is CASSFTSHNEQFF. CDR3 nucleotide sequence: TGTGCCAGCAGCTTTACCAGTCACAATGAGCAGTTCTTC.

The chain uses TRBV28 and TRBJ1-2; 9 bases align to TRBD1. CDR3 size: 17 residues. The junction had 11 bases not matched to a gene; V was cut back by 5 bases and J by 1 base. Germline CDR1 MDHEN, CDR2 SYDVKM. The CDR3 nucleotides read TGTGCCAGCAGTCCTTCCGGGACAGGGCTAAATAACTATGGCTACACCTTC. Translating gives CASSPSGTGLNNYGYTF.

The CDR3 region is CASSIGRDRGHQPQHF. The CDR3 DNA sequence: TGTGCCAGTAGTATAGGCCGGGACAGGGGGCATCAGCCCCAGCATTTT. The chain joins TRBV19 to TRBJ1-5; 12 bases agree with TRBD1. Germline CDR1 LNHDA, CDR2 SQIVND (reference sequence). V lost 1 base to trimming and J lost 5 bases; unmatched junction nucleotides: 3. The CDR3 spans 16 residues.

This chain links TRBV19 with TRBJ2-7, with 9 bases fitting TRBD1. CDR3 length: 17 residues. Germline trimming cut 1 base from V and 3 bases from J; bases unmatched to any gene: 10. Germline V gene sequence: CDR1 LNHDA, CDR2 SQIVND (reference sequence). CDR3 bases: TGTGCCAGTAGTATAGGAGCTGCCGGGACAGGGATCTACGAGCAGTACTTC. This encodes CASSIGAAGTGIYEQYF.

This clone has only a few counts. This chain connects TRBV20-1 to TRBJ2-3; D is uncertain. The CDR3 is 14 amino acids. The ends were cut back, 3 bases at V and 2 bases at J, with 12 bases in the middle. Looked up from germline, CDR1 is DFQATT and CDR2 is SNEGSKA (reference sequence). CDR3 loop: CSASSVFATDTQYF. Written as DNA, the CDR3 is TGCAGTGCTAGTTCGGTGTTTGCCACAGATACGCAGTATTTT.

This sequence joins TRBV4-3 and TRBJ1-1; D may be TRBD1 (5 bases). Trimming cost V 0 bases and J 2 bases, with 13 bases left between them. CDR1 is LGHNA, CDR2 YSLEER, per germline. This CDR3 has 16 amino acids. CDR3 region: CASSQDYAGFNTEAFF. CDR3 nucleotide sequence: TGCGCCAGCAGCCAAGATTACGCAGGGTTCAACACTGAAGCTTTCTTT.

The chain couples TRBV12-3 or TRBV12-4 to TRBJ1-2; 7 nucleotides line up with TRBD1. Unmatched junction bases numbered 5, after V lost 7 bases and J lost 3 bases. The CDR3 length is 13 residues. This CDR3 is CASKQGMYYGYTF. DNA of the CDR3: TGTGCCAGCAAACAGGGGATGTACTATGGCTACACCTTC.

This sequence joins TRBV9 and TRBJ2-3, with 7 positions matching TRBD1. The CDR3 covers 14 residues. Losses at the gene ends were 3 bases for V and 1 base for J; bases not matched to a gene: 2. CDR1 SGDLS and CDR2 YYNGEE come from the germline V gene. CDR3: CASSAGQRTDTQYF. In DNA form, the CDR3 reads TGTGCCAGCAGCGCGGGACAGCGCACAGATACGCAGTATTTT.

This clone was seen only a few times. The CDR3 bases are TGTGCCAGCAGCATCACCAGCTCTGGAAACACCATATATTTT. Translation gives CASSITSSGNTIYF. The chain recombines TRBV7-2 with TRBJ1-3; D gene uncertain. The CDR3 consists of 14 residues. V was trimmed by 5 bases and J by 0 bases, leaving 8 bases between them. Germline V lookup: CDR1 SGHTA, CDR2 FQGNSA.

This sequence joins TRBV7-9 and TRBJ1-1; D uncertain. CDR1 and CDR2 (germline): SEHNR, FQNEAQ (reference sequence). Trimming pared 1 base from V and 4 bases from J, leaving 16 bases between. There are 16 residues in the CDR3. For the CDR3, the DNA is TGTGCCAGCAGCTTAGGAGGGTACACACGAACCACTGAAGCTTTCTTT. It specifies CASSLGGYTRTTEAFF.

This chain joins TRBV18 and TRBJ1-1, with a possible D match to TRBD1 (5 bases). Germline V gives CDR1 KGHSH, CDR2 LQKENI. V was clipped by 3 bases and J by 11 bases, with 16 bases between them. The CDR3 is 13 amino acids. CDR3 sequence reads: CASSPGHSLRAFF. CDR3 DNA: TGTGCCAGCTCACCTGGACACTCTCTTAGGGCTTTCTTT. Variable domain in full (rest from reference TRBV18 and TRBJ1-1): NAGVMQNPRHLVRRRGQEARLRCSPMKGHSHVYWYRQLPEEGLKFMVYLQKENIIDESGMPKERFSAEFPKEGPSILRIQQVVRGDSAAYFCASSPGHSLRAFFGQGTRLTVV.

The chain joins TRBV5-1 to TRBJ2-3; 8 nucleotides match TRBD1. Trimming removed 4 bases from V and 4 bases from J; junction bases left unmatched: 8. The CDR3 loop spans 15 amino acids. The V gene's germline CDR1 is SGHRS and CDR2 YFSETQ. Here the CDR3 DNA reads TGCGCCAGCAGCGCAAATCAGGGGGCCCCAGATACGCAGTATTTT. It yields the protein CASSANQGAPDTQYF. Full variable domain (remainder filled in from reference TRBV5-1 and TRBJ2-3): KAGVTQTPRYLIKTRGQQVTLSCSPISGHRSVSWYQQTPGQGLQFLFEYFSETQRNKGNFPGRFSGRQFSNSRSEMNVSTLELGDSALYLCASSANQGAPDTQYFGPGTRLTVL.

Here the CDR3 reads CASSQERQGYTEAFF. In DNA form, the CDR3 reads TGCGCCAGCAGCCAAGAGCGGCAGGGGTACACTGAAGCTTTCTTT. This chain joins TRBV4-3 and TRBJ1-1; TRBD1 is a possible D gene (6 bases). The CDR3 loop spans 15 amino acids. Between the trimmed V and J ends, which lost 0 bases and 3 bases, there was a span of 11 bases. Looked up from germline, CDR1 is LGHNA and CDR2 is YSLEER.

The chain couples TRBV18 to TRBJ1-4; 9 bases map to TRBD1. Trimming removed 6 bases from V and 8 bases from J; junction bases left unmatched: 4. Germline loops: CDR1 KGHSH, CDR2 LQKENI. There are 13 residues in the CDR3. The DNA of the CDR3 is TGTGCCAGCTCGGGACAGGGTGAAGAAAAACTGTTTTTT. Amino acids: CASSGQGEEKLFF.

The chain uses TRBV18 and TRBJ2-1, with 7 bases aligning to TRBD1. The germline V gene encodes CDR1 KGHSH and CDR2 LQKENI. V shed 3 bases, J shed 7 bases, and the junction held 6 bases outside the gene matches. This CDR3 spans 14 amino acids. Here the CDR3 reads CASSPPVRGNEQFF. CDR3 nucleotide sequence: TGTGCCAGCTCACCTCCAGTCAGGGGGAATGAGCAGTTCTTC. Complete variable domain (other parts from reference TRBV18 and TRBJ2-1): NAGVMQNPRHLVRRRGQEARLRCSPMKGHSHVYWYRQLPEEGLKFMVYLQKENIIDESGMPKERFSAEFPKEGPSILRIQQVVRGDSAAYFCASSPPVRGNEQFFGPGTRLTVL.

This clone came up a few times. The V call is TRBV3-1 (or the pseudogene TRBV3-2), the J call TRBJ2-7, with 7 nucleotides matching TRBD1. Trimming cost V 10 bases and J 2 bases; bases outside gene matches: 5. This CDR3 is 12 amino acids long. CDR1 and CDR2 (germline): LGHDT, YNNKEL (reference sequence). CDR3 nucleotide sequence: TGTGCCACCGGGACAGTACCCTACGAGCAGTACTTC. Residues: CATGTVPYEQYF.

CDR3 coding DNA: TGTGCCACCAGCAACCCCACAGGGGAGGACGCAACTAATGAAAAACTGTTTTTT. Protein: CATSNPTGEDATNEKLFF. V and J are TRBV24-1 and TRBJ1-4; 7 bases are shared with TRBD1. The V gene end was trimmed by 7 bases and the J gene end by 0 bases; junction bases not matched to a gene: 13. Germline V lookup: CDR1 KGHDR, CDR2 SFDVKD. This CDR3 is built from 18 residues.